One sample yielded the 23 T cell receptor beta chains listed below, sequenced in a study of blood T cell repertoires in COVID-19. Assay: immunoSEQ multiplex PCR; the TCRdb copy retains only in-frame clones and omits some. This sample has around 250,000 clones, with almost 85% found just once. Input material: PBMCs or T cells enriched from blood (not recorded which). Every receptor here comes from a woman aged 45-59 years with acute COVID-19.

The V call is TRBV6-1, the J call TRBJ1-2, with a weak D call TRBD1 (5 bases). Trimming took 2 bases from V and 8 from J, leaving 12 bases between them. The germline V gene has CDR1 MNHNS and CDR2 SASEGT. The CDR3 covers 13 residues. The CDR3 sequence is CASSESAGRGYTF. CDR3 in DNA: TGTGCCAGCAGTGAATCGGCAGGGCGAGGCTACACCTTC.

The chain links TRBV3-1 (or the pseudogene TRBV3-2) to TRBJ2-6, with TRBD2 matching over 7 bases. V trimming: 1 base; J trimming: 3 bases; junction bases outside the gene matches: 9. The germline gives CDR1 LGHDT, CDR2 YNNKEL (reference sequence). This CDR3 has 18 amino acids. The chain's CDR3 is CASSQGTSGAVGANVLTF. CDR3 DNA: TGTGCCAGCAGCCAAGGGACAAGCGGGGCGGTTGGGGCCAACGTCCTGACTTTC.

In its sample, this clone was seen many times. The genes are TRBV14 and TRBJ1-2; 9 bases match TRBD1. This CDR3 region has 16 residues. Germline V gene sequence: CDR1 SGHDN, CDR2 FVKESK. J was trimmed by 0 bases and V by 4 bases; bases with no gene match: 6. CDR3 sequence: CASSRTGEQANYGYTF. CDR3 nucleotide sequence: TGTGCCAGCAGCCGGACAGGGGAACAAGCTAACTATGGCTACACCTTC.

The chain uses TRBV3-1 (or the pseudogene TRBV3-2) and TRBJ1-1; 8 bases fit TRBD1. V lost 4 bases, J lost 5 bases, and 6 bases stayed unmatched. This CDR3 region has 14 residues. CDR1 and CDR2 from the germline V gene are LGHDT and YNNKEL (reference sequence). The CDR3 loop is CASSPRDRGTEAFF. CDR3 nucleotides: TGTGCCAGCAGCCCCCGAGACAGGGGTACTGAAGCTTTCTTT.

The table lists this clone with a few counts. J is TRBJ2-1 and V is TRBV10-3, with TRBD2 identical over 11 bases. The J segment lost 2 bases and the V segment lost 3 bases, leaving 6 bases of the junction unmatched. The CDR3 is 17 amino acids. Germline-derived CDR1 and CDR2 are ENHRY and SYGVKD. The CDR3 bases are TGTGCCATCAGTGATCCCCTGACTAGCGGGGCCTACAATGAGCAGTTCTTC. As protein: CAISDPLTSGAYNEQFF.

V is TRBV6-2 or TRBV6-3 and J is TRBJ2-1; TRBD1 is a possible D gene (5 bases). The germline CDR1 and CDR2 sequences are MNHEY and SVGEGT. This CDR3 has 12 amino acids. Trimming stripped 5 bases from V and 7 bases from J, with 9 bases between. The CDR3 nucleotides read TGTGCCAGCAGTCAGCAGGGTAATGAGCAGTTCTTC. Its translation is CASSQQGNEQFF.

J is TRBJ2-7 and V is TRBV2; 7 nucleotides match TRBD1. The CDR3 extends over 13 amino acids. J gave up 3 bases and V 8 bases, and 7 bases lay outside the gene matches. Germline values: CDR1 SNHLY, CDR2 FYNNEI. CDR3: CASVGQDIYEQYF. The CDR3 nucleotides read TGTGCCAGCGTCGGACAGGACATCTACGAGCAGTACTTC.

V is TRBV19 and J is TRBJ1-2, with D possibly TRBD1 on 5 matching bases. The CDR3 is 13 residues long. Germline V gene data show CDR1 as LNHDA and CDR2 as SQIVND (reference sequence). The V end was cut by 10 bases, the J end by 3 bases, with 15 bases between. The CDR3 loop is CATSRGMDYGYTF. The CDR3 region has the DNA TGTGCCACCTCCCGGGGGATGGACTATGGCTACACCTTC.

The table lists this clone with a count of one. This chain connects TRBV7-9 to TRBJ1-5; D unclear. The ends were cut back, 5 bases at V and 3 bases at J, with 20 bases in the middle. Looked up from germline, CDR1 is SEHNR and CDR2 is FQNEAQ (reference sequence). This CDR3 spans 17 amino acids. CDR3 sequence reads: CASSPVAGSSINQPQHF. The CDR3 DNA sequence: TGTGCCAGCAGCCCAGTGGCAGGATCCTCCATCAATCAGCCCCAGCATTTT. The full variable domain, with the rest looked up from reference TRBV7-9 and TRBJ1-5, is DTGVSQNPRHKITKRGQNVTFRCDPISEHNRLYWYRQTLGQGPEFLTYFQNEAQLEKSRLLSDRFSAERPKGSFSTLEIQRTEQGDSAMYLCASSPVAGSSINQPQHFGDGTRLSIL.

The CDR3 DNA is TGTGCCAGCAGTCCCGGGGGGGATTCACCCCTCCACTTT. As protein: CASSPGGDSPLHF. V and J are TRBV12-3 or TRBV12-4 and TRBJ1-6, with D perhaps matching TRBD1 (5 bases). The CDR3 is 13 amino acids. Trimming left V 5 bases short and J 8 bases short, with 10 bases between.

The rearrangement links TRBV6-4 to TRBJ2-1; TRBD2 matches at 7 bases. The CDR3 consists of 14 residues. The germline V gene has CDR1 MRHNA and CDR2 SNTAGT. The V gene end was trimmed by 4 bases and the J gene end by 6 bases; junction bases not matched to a gene: 6. The CDR3 sequence is CASSALAEVNEQFF. CDR3 in DNA: TGTGCCAGCAGTGCGCTAGCGGAGGTCAATGAGCAGTTCTTC.

The chain joins TRBV29-1 to TRBJ1-1; D is undetermined. V was clipped by 4 bases and J by 1 base, with 10 bases between them. The CDR3 totals 13 residues. Germline CDR1 and CDR2: SQVTM and ANQGSEA. The CDR3 loop is CSVVDIRNTEAFF. In nucleotides, the CDR3 is TGCAGCGTTGTTGACATACGGAACACTGAAGCTTTCTTT.

The chain uses TRBV7-9 and TRBJ1-5, with TRBD1 matching 9 bases. V was clipped by 5 bases and J by 5 bases; unmatched bases: 4. Germline CDR1 and CDR2: SEHNR and FQNEAQ (reference sequence). This CDR3 contains 14 residues. For the CDR3, the DNA is TGTGCCAGCAGCGACGGGACAGGGCATCAGCCCCAGCATTTT. Its translation is CASSDGTGHQPQHF.

DNA of the CDR3: TGTGCCAGCAGCTTTGGGGGGGGAGGCACTGAAGCTTTCTTT. It translates to CASSFGGGGTEAFF. J is TRBJ1-1 and V is TRBV7-6; a possible D gene is TRBD1 (5 bases). Trimming took 3 bases from V and 4 from J, leaving 12 bases between them. Germline lookup yields CDR1 SGHVS and CDR2 FNYEAQ. This CDR3 is 14 amino acids long.

This chain joins TRBV29-1 and TRBJ1-2, with no clear D. This CDR3 has 14 residues. Looked up from germline, CDR1 is SQVTM and CDR2 is ANQGSEA. Trimming cost V 6 bases and J 6 bases, with 20 bases left between them. CDR3 in DNA: TGCAGCGTCCCCCCCGAGGGAAAGATCGATGGCTACACCTTC. It specifies CSVPPEGKIDGYTF.

The chain links TRBV7-6 to TRBJ2-5; weak D call: TRBD2 (6 bases). The V gene's germline CDR1 is SGHVS and CDR2 FNYEAQ. The CDR3 contains 14 residues. V lost 3 bases and J 5 bases, leaving 13 bases between the germline ends. The CDR3 DNA reads as TGTGCCAGCAGCTTGCAGACTAGGTCGGAGACCCAGTACTTC. This translates into CASSLQTRSETQYF.

J is TRBJ1-6 and V is TRBV30; 8 bases map to TRBD1. The CDR3 is 14 amino acids. Germline CDR1 reads GTSNPN; CDR2 reads SVGIG (reference sequence). V shed 3 bases, J shed 7 bases, and the junction held 5 bases outside the gene matches. CDR3 protein: CAWSRTGTNSPLHF. The DNA for the CDR3 is TGTGCCTGGAGCCGGACAGGGACGAATTCACCCCTCCACTTT.

The chain couples TRBV6-1 to TRBJ1-1; weak D call: TRBD1 (5 bases). Trimming removed 1 base from V and 1 base from J, with 7 bases in between. The CDR3 is 14 residues long. CDR1 and CDR2 (germline): MNHNS, SASEGT. This CDR3 is CASSEEDRNTEAFF. In DNA, the CDR3 is TGTGCCAGCAGTGAAGAAGACAGGAACACTGAAGCTTTCTTT.

The chain links TRBV27 to TRBJ2-7; possibly TRBD2 for D (5 bases). The CDR3 is 13 residues long. The ends were cut back, 2 bases at V and 5 bases at J, with 10 bases in the middle. The germline V gene has CDR1 MNHEY and CDR2 SMNVEV (reference sequence). The CDR3 DNA reads as TGTGCCAGCAGTTTAGGGAGTTACAACGAGCAGTACTTC. Translating it yields CASSLGSYNEQYF.

The V and J genes are TRBV30 and TRBJ1-3; the D is unclear. Trimming pared 3 bases from V and 3 bases from J, leaving 6 bases between. Germline CDR1 and CDR2: GTSNPN and SVGIG (reference sequence). CDR3 size: 12 residues. This CDR3 reads CAWSSGGNTIYF. In nucleotides, the CDR3 is TGTGCCTGGAGCAGTGGTGGAAACACCATATATTTT. The variable domain in full, completed from reference TRBV30 and TRBJ1-3, reads SQTIHQWPATLVQPVGSPLSLECTVEGTSNPNLYWYRQAAGRGLQLLFYSVGIGQISSEVPQNLSASRPQDRQFILSSKKLLLSDSGFYLCAWSSGGNTIYFGEGSWLTVV.

This clone was seen just once. The chain is built from TRBV10-3 and TRBJ1-2; TRBD1 agrees at 9 bases. J was trimmed by 3 bases and V by 2 bases; bases with no gene match: 1. CDR1 and CDR2 from the germline V gene are ENHRY and SYGVKD. The CDR3 totals 14 residues. The CDR3 here is CAISERQGDYGYTF. DNA of the CDR3: TGTGCCATCAGTGAGAGACAGGGGGACTATGGCTACACCTTC.

This clone is a singleton in its sample. The CDR3 reads CASSFSRGQPQHF. The CDR3 nucleotides read TGTGCCAGCAGTTTCTCGCGAGGTCAGCCCCAGCATTTT. This chain uses TRBV27 with TRBJ1-5; D gene uncertain. The CDR3 has 13 residues. CDR1 and CDR2 from the germline V gene are MNHEY and SMNVEV (reference sequence). V shed 3 bases and J shed 6 bases, with 9 bases lying between them.

CDR3 nucleotides: TGCGCCAGCAGCCAAGGGGCCACTGGCTACACCTTC. Translation gives CASSQGATGYTF. V gene TRBV4-1 combines with J gene TRBJ1-2; D is ambiguous. The CDR3 consists of 12 residues. Per the germline V gene, CDR1 is MGHRA and CDR2 is YSYEKL. Trimming shortened V by 1 base and J by 7 bases, and 7 bases separated the two germline ends.